These T cell receptor beta chains were read from a single sample in a study of early T cells in non-severe SARS-CoV-2 infection. MiXCR, applied by TCRdb to the 5' RACE reads, yields one record per CDR3 protein. The table lists 20,000 to 25,000 distinct CDR3 sequences, under 5% of them singletons. The sequenced sample consisted of whole blood. The receptors were gathered from an adult who was a healthcare worker with PCR-confirmed SARS-CoV-2 infection or an uninfected control (not recorded which). The CDR3 runs from the conserved cysteine through the conserved F or W. A D gene is named only where the DNA matches it firmly. Rows give clone size only sometimes, using once, few, many, or a class for an expanded clone.

size,D,J,V,CDR3,DNA
many,TRBD1,TRBJ2-3,TRBV6-5,CASSYRGRDTQYF,TGTGCCAGCAGTTACAGGGGGCGAGATACGCAGTATTTT
many,NA,TRBJ1-2,TRBV29-1,CSAGDTVNYGYTF,TGCAGCGCGGGGGACACCGTCAACTATGGCTACACCTTC
many,TRBD1,TRBJ2-7,TRBV19,CASSIRDREWHF,TGTGCCAGTAGTATCCGGGACAGGGAGTGGCACTTC
many,NA,TRBJ1-1,TRBV18,CASSPPEAANTEAFF,TGTGCCAGCTCACCACCGGAGGCAGCTAACACTGAAGCTTTCTTT
few,NA,TRBJ1-1,TRBV5-1,CASSWDGLNTEAFF,TGCGCCAGCAGTTGGGACGGCTTGAACACTGAAGCTTTCTTT
many,NA,TRBJ1-5,TRBV6-1,CASSEKVQPQHF,TGTGCCAGCAGTGAAAAGGTTCAGCCCCAGCATTTT
NA,NA,TRBJ1-5,TRBV6-1,CASSETEGNQPQHF,TGTGCCAGCAGTGAAACTGAGGGCAATCAGCCCCAGCATTTT
many,NA,TRBJ1-2,TRBV6-6,CASSYGGSNYGYTF,TGTGCCAGCAGTTACGGCGGATCTAACTATGGCTACACCTTC
many,NA,TRBJ2-1,TRBV29-1,CSAGHGEQFF,TGCAGCGCCGGTCATGGAGAGCAGTTCTTC
many,NA,TRBJ2-7,TRBV3-1,CASSQGTAYEQYF,TGTGCCAGCAGCCAAGGGACAGCCTACGAGCAGTACTTC
many,TRBD1,TRBJ2-7,TRBV12-3/TRBV12-4,CASSPRDSYEQYF,TGTGCCAGCAGCCCTCGGGACAGCTACGAGCAGTACTTC
many,NA,TRBJ2-5,TRBV11-3,CASSRRRGGRETQYF,TGTGCCAGCAGCCGACGGAGGGGGGGCCGGGAGACCCAGTACTTC
many,NA,TRBJ1-2,TRBV7-2,CASSSRIANYGYTF,TGTGCCAGCAGCTCACGAATAGCTAACTATGGCTACACCTTC
many,NA,TRBJ2-2,TRBV19,CASKPQPNTGELFF,TGTGCCAGTAAGCCACAGCCGAACACCGGGGAGCTGTTTTTT
many,TRBD2,TRBJ2-7,TRBV11-2,CASLPSYGTSGGDTYEQYF,TGTGCCAGCTTGCCGTCTTACGGGACTAGCGGGGGCGATACCTACGAGCAGTACTTC
NA,TRBD2,TRBJ2-1,TRBV20-1,CSAKNRDYPTYNEQFF,TGCAGTGCTAAAAACCGGGACTACCCTACCTACAATGAGCAGTTCTTC
NA,NA,TRBJ1-6,TRBV6-2/TRBV6-3,CASSYLKLQAVGSPLHF,TGTGCCAGCAGTTACTTAAAGCTACAGGCGGTGGGCTCACCCCTCCACTTT
many,NA,TRBJ1-3,TRBV7-6,CASSSNSGTLGRNTIYF,TGTGCCAGCAGCTCGAACTCCGGGACACTCGGGAGAAACACCATATATTTT
many,TRBD2,TRBJ2-1,TRBV12-3/TRBV12-4,CASSFSGGLDEQFF,TGTGCCAGCAGTTTTAGCGGGGGGCTCGATGAGCAGTTCTTC
NA,NA,TRBJ1-2,TRBV30,CAWSREASTNYGYTF,TGTGCCTGGAGTCGGGAGGCCTCCACTAACTATGGCTACACCTTC
medium-sized,NA,TRBJ2-6,TRBV20-1,CSASVGANVLTF,TGCAGTGCTTCTGTTGGGGCCAACGTCCTGACTTTC
many,NA,TRBJ1-2,TRBV29-1,CSVEPGVSGYTF,TGCAGCGTTGAGCCGGGGGTGTCTGGCTACACCTTC
NA,NA,TRBJ2-1,TRBV5-1,CASSGGYNEQFF,TGCGCCAGCAGCGGGGGGTACAATGAGCAGTTCTTC
many,NA,TRBJ2-7,TRBV29-1,CSVTRGHEQYF,TGCAGCGTTACCAGGGGCCACGAGCAGTACTTC
many,NA,TRBJ2-5,TRBV7-6,CASSFNVGEQETQYF,TGTGCCAGCAGCTTTAACGTTGGGGAGCAAGAGACCCAGTACTTC
many,NA,TRBJ2-1,TRBV20-1,CSAGPDGSGYNEQFF,TGCAGTGCTGGCCCGGACGGCTCGGGGTACAATGAGCAGTTCTTC
NA,NA,TRBJ2-3,TRBV6-5,CASSLTGPGGAQYF,TGTGCCAGCAGTTTGACGGGCCCGGGCGGTGCGCAGTATTTT
many,TRBD2,TRBJ2-1,TRBV4-2,CASSQEGLAGALSYNEQFF,TGTGCCAGCAGCCAAGAGGGGCTAGCGGGGGCCTTGTCCTACAATGAGCAGTTCTTC
many,NA,TRBJ2-1,TRBV6-2/TRBV6-3,CASSYLRTGAEQFF,TGTGCCAGCAGTTACCTCCGCACCGGGGCTGAGCAGTTCTTC
medium-sized,NA,TRBJ2-3,TRBV20-1,CSASGGSYTDTQYF,TGCAGTGCTAGTGGAGGGAGCTACACAGATACGCAGTATTTT
NA,NA,TRBJ1-1,TRBV9,CASSPTWGPEAFF,TGTGCCAGCAGCCCCACCTGGGGCCCTGAAGCTTTCTTT
many,TRBD2,TRBJ2-7,TRBV12-3/TRBV12-4,CASTLVGILAGATSYEQYF,TGTGCCAGCACCCTAGTCGGAATACTAGCGGGGGCGACCTCCTACGAGCAGTACTTC
many,TRBD1,TRBJ2-1,TRBV12-3/TRBV12-4,CASSPPGQGYNEQFF,TGTGCCAGCAGTCCCCCGGGACAGGGTTACAATGAGCAGTTCTTC
NA,NA,TRBJ1-2,TRBV12-3/TRBV12-4,CASSLTARLNYGYTF,TGTGCCAGCAGTTTGACAGCGAGATTAAACTATGGCTACACCTTC
many,NA,TRBJ2-5,TRBV6-5,CASSYPPPSAGGTQYF,TGTGCCAGCAGTTACCCCCCCCCTAGCGCTGGAGGGACCCAGTACTTC
many,NA,TRBJ1-1,TRBV5-1,CASKGGRSPEAFF,TGCGCCAGCAAGGGAGGAAGGAGTCCTGAAGCTTTCTTT
medium-sized,NA,TRBJ1-1,TRBV7-3,CASSLTGGTEAFF,TGTGCCAGCAGCTTAACGGGGGGGACTGAAGCTTTCTTT
many,TRBD1,TRBJ1-5,TRBV4-3,CASSQDRTGGQPQHF,TGCGCCAGCAGCCAAGATAGGACAGGAGGTCAGCCCCAGCATTTT
once,NA,TRBJ1-1,TRBV7-9,CASSKQQGIEVFF,TGTGCCAGCAGCAAGCAGCAGGGAATTGAAGTTTTCTTT
many,NA,TRBJ1-4,TRBV20-1,CSARPQGGALGEKLFF,TGCAGTGCTAGACCCCAAGGAGGGGCGTTGGGGGAAAAACTGTTTTTT
few,NA,TRBJ2-3,TRBV7-6,CASSLARGTDTQYF,TGTGCCAGCAGCTTAGCGCGGGGAACAGATACGCAGTATTTT
NA,NA,TRBJ2-5,TRBV11-2,CASSLLRTQETQYF,TGTGCCAGCAGCTTGTTGCGGACCCAAGAGACCCAGTACTTC
many,TRBD2,TRBJ2-1,TRBV5-6,CASSPLGGGHNEQFF,TGTGCCAGCAGCCCCCTCGGCGGGGGGCACAATGAGCAGTTCTTC
medium-sized,NA,TRBJ2-7,TRBV7-2,CASSLIRPYEQYF,TGTGCCAGCAGCTTGATCCGTCCCTACGAGCAGTACTTC
medium-sized,NA,TRBJ1-4,TRBV20-1,CSAKSRGTNEKLFF,TGCAGTGCTAAATCCCGGGGCACAAATGAAAAACTGTTTTTT
many,NA,TRBJ2-7,TRBV28,CASSLPHSYEQYF,TGTGCCAGCAGTTTACCCCACTCCTACGAGCAGTACTTC
few,NA,TRBJ1-1,TRBV11-2,CASTALGPNTEAFF,TGTGCCAGCACCGCCCTGGGGCCTAACACTGAAGCTTTCTTT
many,TRBD1,TRBJ2-7,TRBV11-2,CASSRQGVYEQYF,TGTGCCAGCAGTCGGCAGGGGGTGTACGAGCAGTACTTC
many,TRBD2,TRBJ2-3,TRBV20-1,CSASGGGTDTQYF,TGCAGTGCTAGTGGCGGGGGTACCGATACGCAGTATTTT
medium-sized,NA,TRBJ1-2,TRBV25-1,CASSELGGLSMSYTF,TGTGCCAGCAGTGAATTGGGAGGACTCTCTATGAGCTACACCTTC
many,NA,TRBJ1-1,TRBV29-1,CSVGVTGWNTEAFF,TGCAGCGTTGGGGTGACAGGCTGGAACACTGAAGCTTTCTTT
NA,NA,TRBJ2-3,TRBV29-1,CSVEDLAVTDTQYF,TGCAGCGTTGAAGATCTTGCAGTCACAGATACGCAGTATTTT
many,NA,TRBJ2-4,TRBV20-1,CSAAVAKNIQYF,TGCAGTGCCGCGGTAGCCAAAAACATTCAGTACTTC